This TCR beta chain was sequenced for a study of blood T cell repertoires in COVID-19. Germline values: CDR1 SGDLS, CDR2 YYNGEE. V was clipped by 3 bases and J by 0 bases, with 20 bases between them. CDR3 size: 18 residues. TCRdb's copy holds only in-frame clones and misses some; the assay was immunoSEQ multiplex PCR. The table shows around 140,000 clones, with over 70% occurring only once. The origin of this receptor is a man in his sixties or seventies who had recovered from COVID-19. This chain links TRBV9 with TRBJ2-3; a possible D gene is TRBD2 (6 bases). The sequenced material came from peripheral blood. This chain's CDR3 is CASSETPAGGASTDTQYF. The CDR3 DNA sequence: TGTGCCAGCAGCGAGACCCCCGCGGGCGGGGCTAGCACAGATACGCAGTATTTT.